This T cell receptor (beta chain) is drawn from a study of T-cell reconstitution after alpha-beta-depleted transplantation in children. Study observations and caveats: When one year had passed after transplant, most T-cell counts and diversity came from newly produced T cells. Where alpha-beta T cells came from about two months after transplant was reportedly several hundred expanded graft clones.

V lost 4 bases and J lost 4; bases outside the gene matches: 3. CDR1 is SGHTA and CDR2 is FQGNSA in the germline V gene. This CDR3 contains 14 residues. Unique molecular identifiers featured in how the TCRbeta library was prepared. One entry per CDR3 protein results from TCRdb running MiXCR on the PCR reads. The data show about 18,000 distinct CDR3 sequences, approximately 5.3% seen once. This clonotype appeared many times. Its antigen is unidentified. The chain links TRBV7-2 to TRBJ2-1; 8 nucleotides line up with TRBD1. The TCR was taken from a boy under 18 with acute lymphoblastic leukemia, due to receive a stem cell transplant. The material was PBMCs, obtained before TCRalphabeta/CD19-depleted stem cell transplant. CDR3 residues: CASSSTGVYNEQFF. The CDR3 nucleotides are TGTGCCAGCAGCTCGACAGGGGTGTACAATGAGCAGTTCTTC.